This is a list of T cell receptor beta chains from one sample in a study of T cells after yellow fever vaccination. Each CDR3 protein is one row after TCRdb ran MiXCR on the 5' RACE reads. The repertoire holds some 150,000 distinct CDR3 sequences, with around 9.7% as singletons. The starting material was CD8+ T cells sorted from PBMCs, obtained 45 days after the yellow fever booster vaccination. The source of these receptors is a man in his late teens or twenties who received the YFV17D yellow fever vaccine. The CDR3 runs from the conserved cysteine through the conserved F or W. The order of the fields is D gene, clone size, J gene, V gene, CDR3 protein, CDR3 DNA. A D gene is named only where the DNA matches it firmly. Not all rows give a size; the values are once, few, many and, for expanded clones, a class.

>NA|NA|TRBJ2-5|TRBV7-2
CASSLLGRGPQETQYF
TGTGCCAGCAGCTTACTGGGCAGGGGTCCCCAAGAGACCCAGTACTTC
>TRBD2|few|TRBJ2-1|TRBV24-1
CATSEFDGGSYNEQFF
TGTGCCACCAGTGAGTTCGACGGGGGGTCCTACAATGAGCAGTTCTTC
>NA|NA|TRBJ1-2|TRBV7-3
CASSSGQGSGYTF
TGTGCCAGCAGCTCCGGACAAGGCAGTGGCTACACCTTC
>NA|NA|TRBJ2-1|TRBV4-2
CASSLKDSASYNEQFF
TGTGCCAGCAGCCTCAAAGACAGCGCCTCCTACAATGAGCAGTTCTTC
>TRBD2|many|TRBJ2-7|TRBV5-1
CASSFRSGGFDEQYF
TGCGCCAGCAGCTTTCGAAGCGGGGGTTTCGACGAGCAGTACTTC
>NA|NA|TRBJ1-6|TRBV12-3/TRBV12-4
CASSLKGITLHF
TGTGCCAGCAGTTTGAAGGGTATTACCCTCCACTTT
>TRBD2|NA|TRBJ2-5|TRBV4-3
CASSQDRSGGAFETQYF
TGCGCCAGCAGCCAAGATAGGAGCGGGGGGGCCTTTGAGACCCAGTACTTC
>NA|few|TRBJ1-5|TRBV28
CASNEGDSGQPQHF
TGTGCCAGCAATGAGGGGGATTCGGGTCAGCCCCAGCATTTT
>NA|NA|TRBJ2-5|TRBV7-6
CASSPREETQYF
TGTGCCAGCAGCCCCCGGGAGGAGACCCAGTACTTC
>NA|few|TRBJ2-7|TRBV2
CASSGKTYEQYF
TGTGCCAGCAGTGGGAAGACCTACGAGCAGTACTTC
>NA|few|TRBJ2-7|TRBV5-1
CASRGGGYEQYF
TGCGCCAGCAGGGGCGGAGGGTACGAGCAGTACTTC
>NA|few|TRBJ1-5|TRBV19
CASSLEGGNQPQHF
TGTGCCAGTAGTCTCGAGGGTGGCAATCAGCCCCAGCATTTT
>NA|few|TRBJ1-3|TRBV7-2
CASSLWAGSGNTIYF
TGTGCCAGCAGCTTATGGGCGGGCTCTGGAAACACCATATATTTT
>TRBD2|NA|TRBJ2-3|TRBV7-9
CASSPGGGGAADTQYF
TGTGCCAGCAGCCCAGGAGGCGGGGGGGCAGCAGATACGCAGTATTTT
>TRBD1|few|TRBJ1-6|TRBV4-2
CASSHFGTGAMARNSPLHF
TGTGCCAGCAGCCATTTCGGGACAGGGGCTATGGCGAGGAATTCACCCCTCCACTTT
>TRBD2|few|TRBJ2-3|TRBV20-1
CSANNVDAVLAGDTDTQYF
TGCAGTGCTAACAACGTAGACGCCGTACTAGCGGGAGACACAGATACGCAGTATTTT
>TRBD2|few|TRBJ2-5|TRBV12-3/TRBV12-4
CASSDPAGAEETQYF
TGTGCCAGCAGTGACCCAGCGGGGGCCGAGGAGACCCAGTACTTC
>NA|NA|TRBJ2-1|TRBV5-6
CASSYGGYSSYNEQFF
TGTGCCAGCAGTTATGGGGGGTACAGCTCCTACAATGAGCAGTTCTTC
>NA|few|TRBJ2-1|TRBV5-5
CASSLVAVEQFF
TGTGCCAGCAGCTTGGTAGCGGTTGAGCAGTTCTTC
>TRBD1|NA|TRBJ1-6|TRBV20-1
CSARYRGWNSPLHF
TGCAGTGCTCGATACAGGGGCTGGAATTCACCCCTCCACTTT
>TRBD2|many|TRBJ2-7|TRBV7-2
CASSLVAGGSYEQYF
TGTGCCAGCAGCTTAGTTGCGGGGGGCTCCTACGAGCAGTACTTC
>NA|few|TRBJ2-7|TRBV29-1
CSATAGEQYF
TGCAGCGCTACGGCGGGCGAGCAGTACTTC
>NA|NA|TRBJ2-2|TRBV14
CASSQGRSWDTGELFF
TGTGCCAGCAGCCAAGGGAGGAGTTGGGACACCGGGGAGCTGTTTTTT
>NA|many|TRBJ1-5|TRBV27
CASSSQGVGQPQHF
TGTGCCAGCAGTTCTCAGGGAGTGGGTCAGCCCCAGCATTTT
>NA|few|TRBJ2-3|TRBV28
CASSLGPGRVTDTQYF
TGTGCCAGCAGTTTAGGGCCGGGACGGGTCACAGATACGCAGTATTTT
>NA|NA|TRBJ2-3|TRBV7-2
CASSPGEVWTDTQYF
TGTGCCAGCAGCCCCGGCGAAGTTTGGACAGATACGCAGTATTTT
>NA|few|TRBJ2-2|TRBV5-4
CASSFYIANTGELFF
TGTGCCAGCAGCTTTTATATCGCGAACACCGGGGAGCTGTTTTTT
>NA|NA|TRBJ1-1|TRBV28
CASSLFSLGNRAFF
TGTGCCAGCAGTTTATTCTCACTCGGAAATAGGGCTTTCTTT
>NA|NA|TRBJ2-4|TRBV12-5
CASGLGRPAPVAKNIQYF
TGTGCTAGTGGTTTGGGACGACCGGCCCCGGTAGCCAAAAACATTCAGTACTTC
>NA|NA|TRBJ2-3|TRBV5-4
CASSLGARGAASTDTQYF
TGTGCCAGCAGCTTGGGAGCCAGAGGGGCGGCTAGCACAGATACGCAGTATTTT
>TRBD1|once|TRBJ2-5|TRBV27
CASSLSGTGGVWTQYF
TGTGCCAGCAGTTTATCCGGGACAGGGGGGGTGTGGACCCAGTACTTC
>NA|NA|TRBJ2-3|TRBV5-5
CASSGRDSTDTQYF
TGTGCCAGCAGCGGTCGGGACAGCACAGATACGCAGTATTTT
>NA|NA|TRBJ2-7|TRBV6-2/TRBV6-3
CASSSPYFRMWNEQYF
TGTGCCAGCAGTTCGCCCTACTTCCGCATGTGGAACGAGCAGTACTTC
>NA|few|TRBJ2-1|TRBV14
CASSQDRGTEWYEQFF
TGTGCCAGCAGCCAAGACCGGGGGACCGAGTGGTATGAGCAGTTCTTC
>TRBD1|few|TRBJ2-2|TRBV4-2
CASSHPRGGERTGELFF
TGTGCCAGCAGCCATCCCAGAGGGGGCGAAAGGACCGGGGAGCTGTTTTTT
>NA|few|TRBJ1-5|TRBV7-9
CASSLGLGGQPQHF
TGTGCCAGCAGCTTAGGGCTGGGAGGCCAGCCCCAGCATTTT
>NA|NA|TRBJ2-1|TRBV6-2/TRBV6-3
CASSYSRGTVSYNEQFF
TGTGCCAGCAGTTACTCCCGAGGGACTGTCTCCTACAATGAGCAGTTCTTC
>NA|few|TRBJ2-5|TRBV7-2
CASSLAGLGTQYF
TGTGCCAGCAGTCTCGCTGGTCTGGGGACCCAGTACTTC